This T cell receptor beta chain was sequenced during a study of cytomegalovirus exposure and HLA in healthy donors. Per germline, CDR1 MNHEY and CDR2 SMNVEV (reference sequence). CDR3 length: 14 amino acids. Trimming removed 8 bases from V and 8 bases from J, with 21 bases in between. PCR involved 60 Vbeta and 13 Jbeta primers. The protocol was immunoSEQ multiplex PCR, while the TCRdb copy is restricted to in-frame clones and leaves out a portion. The sample holds some 100,000 clones, more than 65% seen once. The specimen was PBMCs. The rearrangement links TRBV27 to TRBJ1-2, with D possibly TRBD1 on 6 matching bases. This sequence was found in a woman aged 50 to 60 in good health and CMV-seropositive. The CDR3 here is CASSYGGAGGGYTF. In DNA, the CDR3 is TGTGCCAGCTCCTATGGGGGGGCAGGTGGCGGCTACACCTTC.